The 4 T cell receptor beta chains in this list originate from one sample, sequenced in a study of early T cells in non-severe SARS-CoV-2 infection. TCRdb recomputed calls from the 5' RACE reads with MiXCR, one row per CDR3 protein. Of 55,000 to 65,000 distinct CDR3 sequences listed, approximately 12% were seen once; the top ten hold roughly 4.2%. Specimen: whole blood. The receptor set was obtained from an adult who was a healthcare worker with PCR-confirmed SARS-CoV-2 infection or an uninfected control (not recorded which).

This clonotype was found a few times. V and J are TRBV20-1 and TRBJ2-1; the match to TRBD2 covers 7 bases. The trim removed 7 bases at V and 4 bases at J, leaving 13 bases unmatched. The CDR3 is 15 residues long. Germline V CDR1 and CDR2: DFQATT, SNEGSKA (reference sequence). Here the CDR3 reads CSVPSELASYNEQFF. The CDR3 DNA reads TGCAGTGTCCCGAGCGAACTAGCGAGTTACAATGAGCAGTTCTTC.

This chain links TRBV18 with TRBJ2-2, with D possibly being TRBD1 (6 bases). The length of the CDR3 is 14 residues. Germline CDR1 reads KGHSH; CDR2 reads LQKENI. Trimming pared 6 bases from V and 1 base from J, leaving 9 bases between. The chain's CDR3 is CASSGQLNTGELFF. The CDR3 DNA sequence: TGTGCCAGCTCCGGACAGCTGAACACCGGGGAGCTGTTTTTT.

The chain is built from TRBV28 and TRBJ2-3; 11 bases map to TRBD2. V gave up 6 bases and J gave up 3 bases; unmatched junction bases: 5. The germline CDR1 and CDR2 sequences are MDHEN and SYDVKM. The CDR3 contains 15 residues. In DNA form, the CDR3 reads TGTGCCAGCAGCCTCCGGACTAGCGGGACAGATACGCAGTATTTT. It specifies CASSLRTSGTDTQYF. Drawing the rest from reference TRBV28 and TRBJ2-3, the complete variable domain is DVKVTQSSRYLVKRTGEKVFLECVQDMDHENMFWYRQDPGLGLRLIYFSYDVKMKEKGDIPEGYSVSREKKERFSLILESASTNQTSMYLCASSLRTSGTDTQYFGPGTRLTVL.

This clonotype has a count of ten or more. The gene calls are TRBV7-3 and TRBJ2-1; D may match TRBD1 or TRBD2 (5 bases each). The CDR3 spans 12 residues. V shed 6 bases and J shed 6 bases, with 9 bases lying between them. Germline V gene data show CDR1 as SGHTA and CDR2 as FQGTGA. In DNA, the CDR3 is TGTGCCAGCAGAGGGGACGCCAATGAGCAGTTCTTC. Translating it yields CASRGDANEQFF.